This T cell receptor beta chain is from a study of CD8 T cells in ankylosing spondylitis. This clonotype was observed a few times. Looked up from germline, CDR1 is MNHEY and CDR2 is SVGEGT. The CDR3 contains 14 residues. Trimming at V came to 6 bases and at J to 7 bases, leaving 10 bases not matched to a gene. TCRdb re-derived calls from the 5' RACE reads in MiXCR, one entry per CDR3 protein. The sample carries roughly 180,000 distinct CDR3 sequences, just over 9.5% recorded once. The sample consisted of blood, either unsorted or a sorted T cell fraction (not recorded which). The rearrangement links TRBV6-2 or TRBV6-3 to TRBJ2-7; TRBD1 matches 9 bases. The sequence was obtained from a female donor with ankylosing spondylitis or in good health (not recorded which). The CDR3 is CASRAGTGSWEQYF. As DNA, the CDR3 is TGTGCCAGCAGAGCCGGGACAGGGAGTTGGGAGCAGTACTTC.